This TCR beta chain was documented in a study of graft-versus-host responses after intestinal transplantation. The wider study: All recipients were given anti-thymocyte globulin induction, and tacrolimus and steroids were then administered for three to four years.

The count of this clone is one. Its target is not known. Sequenced by immunoSEQ multiplex PCR; TCRdb stores in-frame clones only, minus some. The table records 95,000 to 110,000 clones, roughly 87% of them present only once. Study observations and caveats: Subjects displaying graft-donor T cell macrochimerism possessed elevated graft-versus-host to host-versus-graft clonal ratios inside allografts.

The sequencing here drew on unstimulated CD4+ T cells sorted from spleen or lymph node cells, taken before intestinal transplant. This TCR derives from a human donor who received an intestinal transplant.

This chain's CDR3 is CASSPTSGRSYEQYF. The CDR3 coding sequence is TGTGCCAGCAGTCCAACTAGCGGGAGGTCCTACGAGCAGTACTTC. This rearrangement joins TRBV6-5 to TRBJ2-7; 12 bases are shared with TRBD2. CDR1 is MNHEY and CDR2 is SVGAGI in the germline V gene. Trimming cost V 5 bases and J 1 base; bases outside gene matches: 3. The CDR3 covers 15 residues.